Considering frequency, the clone carrying this TCR beta chain is medium-sized. Its antigen is unidentified. This sample was taken from a study of CXCR3-negative and CXCR3-positive naive CD8 T cells. Study-level points and caveats: Naive cells, whether CXCR3-negative or CXCR3-positive, had similar TRBV-TRBJ usage, while memory cells differed. CD5 surface expression was similar among naive subsets, and TCR strength was estimated by inference from TRB CDR3 properties. Against CXCR3-negative naive cells, CXCR3-positive naive cells showed more hydrophobic TRB CDR3s. Comparably high diversity was seen in both naive subsets, and much lower diversity in memory CD8+ cells.

The naive CD8+ gate required CD45RO-CCR7+CD27+CD95- phenotype. This CDR3 region has 12 residues. CDR1 SQVTM and CDR2 ANQGSEA come from the germline V gene. Libraries were UMI-labeled 5' RACE TRB cDNA. For each CDR3 protein, TCRdb gives one entry from its re-call of the 5' RACE reads, without DNA. The table lists 6,500 to 8,000 distinct CDR3 sequences. What was sequenced was naive CXCR3+ CD8+ T cells from blood. The subset denotes: CD45RO-CCR7+CD27+CD95- naive CD8+ T cells expressing CXCR3 (TNR3+). This clonotype was obtained from a human donor in good health. Some clones in this sample may be carry-over from other donors' samples. The gene calls are TRBV29-1 and TRBJ2-5; TCRdb calls TRBD1, which cannot be checked without DNA. CDR3 in amino acids: CSAPTGDGTQYF.